This record concerns one TCR beta chain sequence. The data belong to a study of blood T cell repertoires in COVID-19. Across the study: Sample material is recorded as cDNA or gDNA derived from T cells, B-cell-depleted T cells, or PBMCs.

This CDR3 spans 14 amino acids. V shed 10 bases and J 5 bases; nucleotides not matched to a gene: 10. Germline lookup yields CDR1 MNHEY and CDR2 SMNVEV (reference sequence). Sequencing used immunoSEQ multiplex PCR; TCRdb keeps in-frame clones, though not all of them. The sample includes about 150,000 clones, over 80% seen only once; the top ten take about 3.1%. Source material: peripheral blood. This receptor was taken from a woman aged 40 to 50 with active or convalescent COVID-19. The chain is built from TRBV27 and TRBJ1-5; 8 bases align to TRBD1. The DNA for the CDR3 is TGTGCCACCCAGCGGGCAGGGGGCTATCAGCCCCAGCATTTT. Amino acid sequence: CATQRAGGYQPQHF.